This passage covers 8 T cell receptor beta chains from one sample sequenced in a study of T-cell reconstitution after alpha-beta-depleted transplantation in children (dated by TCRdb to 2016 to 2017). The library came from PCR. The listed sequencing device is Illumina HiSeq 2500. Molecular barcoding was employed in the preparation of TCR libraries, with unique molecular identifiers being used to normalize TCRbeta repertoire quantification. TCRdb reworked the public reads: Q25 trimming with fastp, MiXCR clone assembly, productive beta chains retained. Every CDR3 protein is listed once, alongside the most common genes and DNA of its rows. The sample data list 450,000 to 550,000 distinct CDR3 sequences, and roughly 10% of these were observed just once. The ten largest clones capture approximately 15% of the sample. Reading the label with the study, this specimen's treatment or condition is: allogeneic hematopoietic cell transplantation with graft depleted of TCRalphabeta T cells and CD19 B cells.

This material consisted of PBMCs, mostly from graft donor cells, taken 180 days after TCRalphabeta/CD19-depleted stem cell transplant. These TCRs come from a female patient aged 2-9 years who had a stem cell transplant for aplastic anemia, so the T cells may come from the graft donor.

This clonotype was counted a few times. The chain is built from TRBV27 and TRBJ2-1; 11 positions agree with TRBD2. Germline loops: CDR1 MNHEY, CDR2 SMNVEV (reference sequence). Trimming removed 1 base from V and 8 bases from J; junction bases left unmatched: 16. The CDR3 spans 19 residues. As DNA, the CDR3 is TGTGCCAGCAGTTTATACCCCGGAGTAGCGGGAGGGCCGCAGTATGAGCAGTTCTTC. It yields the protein CASSLYPGVAGGPQYEQFF.

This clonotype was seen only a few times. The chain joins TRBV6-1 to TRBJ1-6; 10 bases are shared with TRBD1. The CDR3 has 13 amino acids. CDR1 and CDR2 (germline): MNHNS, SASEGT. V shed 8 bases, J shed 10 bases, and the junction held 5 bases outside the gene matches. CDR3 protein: CASWDRGASPLHF. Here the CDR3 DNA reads TGTGCCAGCTGGGACAGGGGTGCCTCACCCCTCCACTTT.

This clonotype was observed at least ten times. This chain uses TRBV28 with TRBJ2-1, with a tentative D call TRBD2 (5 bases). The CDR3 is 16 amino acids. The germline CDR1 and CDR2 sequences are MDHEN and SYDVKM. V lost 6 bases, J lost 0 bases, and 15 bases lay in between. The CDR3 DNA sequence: TGTGCCAGCAGACCAGGACGGGAAAGCTCCTACAATGAGCAGTTCTTC. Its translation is CASRPGRESSYNEQFF.

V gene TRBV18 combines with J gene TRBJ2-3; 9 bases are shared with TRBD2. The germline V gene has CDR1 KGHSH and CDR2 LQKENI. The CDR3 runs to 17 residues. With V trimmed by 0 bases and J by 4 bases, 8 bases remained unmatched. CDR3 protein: CASSPPPSGNGADTQYF. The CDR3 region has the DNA TGTGCCAGCTCACCACCGCCTAGCGGGAATGGGGCAGATACGCAGTATTTT. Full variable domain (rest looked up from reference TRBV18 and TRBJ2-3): NAGVMQNPRHLVRRRGQEARLRCSPMKGHSHVYWYRQLPEEGLKFMVYLQKENIIDESGMPKERFSAEFPKEGPSILRIQQVVRGDSAAYFCASSPPPSGNGADTQYFGPGTRLTVL.

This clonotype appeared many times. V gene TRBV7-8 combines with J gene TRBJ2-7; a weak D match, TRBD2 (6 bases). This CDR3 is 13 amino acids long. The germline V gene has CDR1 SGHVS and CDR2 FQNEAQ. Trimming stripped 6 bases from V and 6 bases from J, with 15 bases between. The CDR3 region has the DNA TGTGCCAGCAGAAATGACGGGCGGGGCGAGCAGTACTTC. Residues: CASRNDGRGEQYF.

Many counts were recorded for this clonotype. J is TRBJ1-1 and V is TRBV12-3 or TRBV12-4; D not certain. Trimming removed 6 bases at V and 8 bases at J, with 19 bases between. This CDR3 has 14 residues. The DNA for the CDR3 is TGTGCCAGCAGGAAGGGCCTCTATGAGGCCGAAGCTTTCTTT. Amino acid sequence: CASRKGLYEAEAFF.

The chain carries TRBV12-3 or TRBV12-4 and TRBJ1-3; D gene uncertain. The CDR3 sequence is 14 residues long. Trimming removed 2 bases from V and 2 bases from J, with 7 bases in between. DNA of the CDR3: TGTGCCAGCAGTTTATCCCCAACTGGAAACACCATATATTTT. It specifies CASSLSPTGNTIYF.

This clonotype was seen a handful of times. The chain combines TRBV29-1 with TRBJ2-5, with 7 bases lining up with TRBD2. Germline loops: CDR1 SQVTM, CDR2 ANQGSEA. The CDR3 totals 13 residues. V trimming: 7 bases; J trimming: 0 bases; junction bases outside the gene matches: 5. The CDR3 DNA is TGCAGCGCCTCCGGGACTAACCAAGAGACCCAGTACTTC. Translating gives CSASGTNQETQYF.